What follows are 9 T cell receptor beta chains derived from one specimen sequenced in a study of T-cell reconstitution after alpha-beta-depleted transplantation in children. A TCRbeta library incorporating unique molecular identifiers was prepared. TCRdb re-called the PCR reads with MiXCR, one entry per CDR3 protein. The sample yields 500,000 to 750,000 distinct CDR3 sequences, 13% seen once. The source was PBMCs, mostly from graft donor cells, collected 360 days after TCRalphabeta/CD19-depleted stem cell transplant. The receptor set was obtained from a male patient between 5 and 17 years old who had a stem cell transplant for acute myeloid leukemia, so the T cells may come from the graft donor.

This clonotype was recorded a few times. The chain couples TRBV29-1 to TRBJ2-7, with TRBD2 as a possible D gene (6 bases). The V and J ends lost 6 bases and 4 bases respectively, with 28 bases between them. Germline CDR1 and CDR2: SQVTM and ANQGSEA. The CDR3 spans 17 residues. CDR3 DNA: TGCAGCGTCCTATATAGGGAACGGGAGCGGTGGGCGTACGAGCAGTACTTC. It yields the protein CSVLYRERERWAYEQYF.

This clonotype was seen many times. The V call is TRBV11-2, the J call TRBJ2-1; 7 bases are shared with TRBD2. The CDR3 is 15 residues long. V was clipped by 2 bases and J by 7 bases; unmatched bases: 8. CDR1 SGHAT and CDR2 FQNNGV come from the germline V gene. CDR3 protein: CASSLSPTSQNEQFF. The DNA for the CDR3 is TGTGCCAGCAGCTTATCCCCGACTAGCCAAAATGAGCAGTTCTTC.

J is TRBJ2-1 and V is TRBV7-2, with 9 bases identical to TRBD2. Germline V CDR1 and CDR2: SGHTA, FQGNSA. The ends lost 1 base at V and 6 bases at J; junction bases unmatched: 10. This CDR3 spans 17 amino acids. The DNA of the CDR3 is TGTGCCAGCAGCTTAGTTGGTGGCGGGGGGGGCGGCAATGAGCAGTTCTTC. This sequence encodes CASSLVGGGGGGNEQFF.

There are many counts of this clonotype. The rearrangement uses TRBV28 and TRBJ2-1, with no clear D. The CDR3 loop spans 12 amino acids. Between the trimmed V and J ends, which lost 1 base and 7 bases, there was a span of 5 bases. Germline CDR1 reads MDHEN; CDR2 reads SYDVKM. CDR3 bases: TGTGCCAGCAGTTTATTTTTTAATGAGCAGTTCTTC. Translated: CASSLFFNEQFF.

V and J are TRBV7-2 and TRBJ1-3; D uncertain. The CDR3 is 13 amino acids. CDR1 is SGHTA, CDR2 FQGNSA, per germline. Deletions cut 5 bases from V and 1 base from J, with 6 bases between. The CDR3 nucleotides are TGTGCCAGCAGCCCTAAGTCTGGAAACACCATATATTTT. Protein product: CASSPKSGNTIYF.

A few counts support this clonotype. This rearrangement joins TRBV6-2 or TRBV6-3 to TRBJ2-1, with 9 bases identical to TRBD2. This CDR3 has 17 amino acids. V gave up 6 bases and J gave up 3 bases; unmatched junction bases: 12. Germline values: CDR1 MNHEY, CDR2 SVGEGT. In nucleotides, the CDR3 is TGTGCCAGCAGCTCCCAGTCGCTAGCGGGATTCTACAATGAGCAGTTCTTC. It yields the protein CASSSQSLAGFYNEQFF.

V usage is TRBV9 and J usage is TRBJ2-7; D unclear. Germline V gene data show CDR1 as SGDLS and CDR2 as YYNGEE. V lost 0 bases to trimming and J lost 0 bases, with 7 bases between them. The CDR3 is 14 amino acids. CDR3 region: CASSVAAASYEQYF. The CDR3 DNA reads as TGTGCCAGCAGCGTAGCCGCGGCCTCCTACGAGCAGTACTTC. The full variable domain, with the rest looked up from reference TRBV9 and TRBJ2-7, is DSGVTQTPKHLITATGQRVTLRCSPRSGDLSVYWYQQSLDQGLQFLIQYYNGEERAKGNILERFSAQQFPDLHSELNLSSLELGDSALYFCASSVAAASYEQYFGPGTRLTVT.

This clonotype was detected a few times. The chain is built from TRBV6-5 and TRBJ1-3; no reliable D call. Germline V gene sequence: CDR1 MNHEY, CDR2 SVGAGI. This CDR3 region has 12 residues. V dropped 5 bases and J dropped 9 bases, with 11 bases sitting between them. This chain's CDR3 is CASSRASSTIYF. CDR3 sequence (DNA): TGTGCCAGCAGTAGGGCCTCGAGCACCATATATTTT.

The DNA of the CDR3 is TGCGCCAGCAGCTGGACCCATTCACGACCAACAGATACGCAGTATTTT. Translated, it gives CASSWTHSRPTDTQYF. J is TRBJ2-3 and V is TRBV5-1; D not certain. Germline V gene lookup returns CDR1 SGHRS and CDR2 YFSETQ. The length of the CDR3 is 16 residues. V was pared by 3 bases and J by 3 bases, with 17 bases between.